These 29 T cell receptor beta chains share one sample of origin, sequenced in a study of blood T cells in healthy people across ages. The use of a sample-barcoded 5' primer and a J-beta primer mix characterized a second PCR of about 6 to 11 cycles. TCRdb itself ran the 5' RACE reads through MiXCR, one entry per CDR3 protein. The sample lists roughly 1,300,000 distinct CDR3 sequences; around 59% were seen once. What was sequenced was blood. The receptors originated from a man aged 18 to 29 in good health.

The chain employs TRBV7-2 and TRBJ2-3; perhaps D is TRBD1 or TRBD2 (5 bases each). The CDR3 has 15 residues. V was pared by 7 bases and J by 6 bases, with 20 bases between. CDR1 and CDR2 (germline): SGHTA, FQGNSA. The CDR3 DNA reads as TGTGCCAGCACCAGACCGGGACCCCAAAGGGATACGCAGTATTTT. Translation gives CASTRPGPQRDTQYF.

The chain joins TRBV6-2 or TRBV6-3 to TRBJ1-2; D might be TRBD1 (5 bases). This CDR3 has 15 residues. Germline V gene data show CDR1 as MNHEY and CDR2 as SVGEGT. V lost 0 bases, J lost 2 bases, and 10 bases lay in between. CDR3 sequence reads: CASSYSSRQNYGYTF. CDR3 DNA: TGTGCCAGCAGTTACTCGTCCAGACAGAACTATGGCTACACCTTC.

This clonotype was observed a handful of times. The J gene is TRBJ2-7, the V gene TRBV7-2, with 10 bases aligning to TRBD2. V shed 2 bases and J 5 bases; nucleotides not matched to a gene: 6. CDR1 and CDR2 (germline): SGHTA, FQGNSA. The CDR3 consists of 15 residues. This CDR3 is CASSLSLAGANEQYF. The CDR3 DNA follows: TGTGCCAGCAGCTTAAGTCTAGCGGGAGCGAACGAGCAGTACTTC.

V is TRBV5-1 and J is TRBJ1-2, with 7 bases lining up with TRBD1. Germline CDR1 SGHRS, CDR2 YFSETQ. Trimming took 0 bases from V and 7 from J; bases not matched to a gene: 6. This CDR3 is built from 14 residues. The chain's CDR3 is CASSLGAGTVGYTF. The DNA of the CDR3 is TGCGCCAGCAGCTTGGGGGCCGGGACAGTTGGCTACACCTTC.

The chain employs TRBV4-2 and TRBJ1-5, with a tentative D call TRBD1 (5 bases). The CDR3 spans 20 residues. Trimming left V 0 bases short and J 2 bases short, with 23 bases between. CDR1 LGHNA and CDR2 YNFKEQ come from the germline V gene. The CDR3 nucleotides read TGTGCCAGCAGCCAAGAAGTGGAGCAAGGAGGGACCCATGGCAATCAGCCCCAGCATTTT. Translated: CASSQEVEQGGTHGNQPQHF.

This clonotype was seen a few times. The chain combines TRBV6-5 with TRBJ2-5, with D possibly called TRBD1 or TRBD2 (5 bases each). CDR3 size: 13 residues. With 8 bases removed from V and 4 bases from J, the gap between germline ends came to 14 bases. The germline V gene encodes CDR1 MNHEY and CDR2 SVGAGI. In DNA form, the CDR3 reads TGTGCCAGCGGCGGTATGGGGACAGAGACCCAGTACTTC. This gives the protein CASGGMGTETQYF.

The V and J genes are TRBV7-8 and TRBJ1-2; D is possibly TRBD1 (6 bases). Between the trimmed V and J ends, which lost 3 bases and 8 bases, there was a span of 16 bases. Per germline, CDR1 SGHVS and CDR2 FQNEAQ. The CDR3 consists of 14 residues. For the CDR3, the DNA is TGTGCCAGCAGCTTGGTGGGCAGGGGACGCGGCTACACCTTC. It codes for CASSLVGRGRGYTF. Variable domain in full (rest from reference TRBV7-8 and TRBJ1-2): GAGVSQSPRYKVAKRGQDVALRCDPISGHVSLFWYQQALGQGPEFLTYFQNEAQLDKSGLPSDRFFAERPEGSVSTLKIQRTQQEDSAVYLCASSLVGRGRGYTFGSGTRLTVV.

The CDR3 DNA reads TGTGCCAGCAGTTACTCCATGACAGGGTCGGGCGAGCAGTACTTC. Translation: CASSYSMTGSGEQYF. This sequence joins TRBV6-2 or TRBV6-3 and TRBJ2-7; 7 bases align to TRBD1. This CDR3 has 15 amino acids. Unmatched junction bases numbered 8, after V lost 0 bases and J lost 6 bases. The V gene's germline CDR1 is MNHEY and CDR2 SVGEGT.

The V and J genes are TRBV28 and TRBJ2-7; D possibly corresponds to TRBD2 (8 bases). Germline CDR1 MDHEN, CDR2 SYDVKM. The CDR3 extends over 16 amino acids. V shed 4 bases and J shed 0 bases, with 16 bases lying between them. Here the CDR3 reads CASSSPGGTSSYEQYF. The DNA of the CDR3 is TGTGCCAGCAGTTCCCCAGGGGGGACTAGCTCCTACGAGCAGTACTTC.

The V call is TRBV7-2, the J call TRBJ1-5, with 8 bases identical to TRBD1. The V gene's germline CDR1 is SGHTA and CDR2 FQGNSA. The CDR3 contains 16 residues. The J segment lost 7 bases and the V segment lost 1 base, leaving 9 bases of the junction unmatched. The CDR3 DNA is TGTGCCAGCAGCTTAGATCCCAGGGGGCGGAACCAGCCCCAGCATTTT. It encodes CASSLDPRGRNQPQHF.

This chain connects TRBV27 to TRBJ2-7, with D perhaps matching TRBD1 (5 bases). The V and J ends lost 3 bases and 2 bases respectively, with 11 bases between them. This CDR3 has 14 amino acids. CDR1 and CDR2 from the germline V gene are MNHEY and SMNVEV (reference sequence). For the CDR3, the DNA is TGTGCCAGCAGTTTTGATTCAGGGCCCTACGAGCAGTACTTC. Translation: CASSFDSGPYEQYF.

This clonotype was found a few times. This chain links TRBV27 with TRBJ2-1; perhaps TRBD1 as D (6 bases). CDR3 length: 13 amino acids. Trimming cost V 3 bases and J 5 bases, with 8 bases left between them. The germline V gene encodes CDR1 MNHEY and CDR2 SMNVEV (reference sequence). For the CDR3, the DNA is TGTGCCAGCAGTTTTGGGACACACAATGAGCAGTTCTTC. Its protein is CASSFGTHNEQFF.

The chain couples TRBV4-3 to TRBJ1-4; 8 positions agree with TRBD1. In germline, CDR1 is LGHNA, CDR2 YSLEER. After removal of 0 bases from V and 6 bases from J, the junction contained 3 bases not matched to a gene. The CDR3 is 15 residues long. The CDR3 bases are TGCGCCAGCAGCCAAGACGGGACAGGACATGAAAAACTGTTTTTT. This translates into CASSQDGTGHEKLFF.

This chain uses TRBV15 with TRBJ2-5; 10 nucleotides line up with TRBD1. This CDR3 has 16 residues. Germline loops: CDR1 LNHNV, CDR2 YYDKDF (reference sequence). V trimming: 2 bases; J trimming: 4 bases; junction bases outside the gene matches: 7. In nucleotides, the CDR3 is TGTGCCACCAGCAGACCGACCGGGACAGGGGTAGAGACCCAGTACTTC. Amino acid sequence: CATSRPTGTGVETQYF.

The DNA for the CDR3 is TGTGCCAGCAGTTACAAGCTCGATGAAAAACTGTTTTTT. Translated, it gives CASSYKLDEKLFF. This chain links TRBV6-2 or TRBV6-3 with TRBJ1-4, with D hard to call. Germline V CDR1 and CDR2: MNHEY, SVGEGT. The CDR3 totals 13 residues. The V gene lost 2 bases and the J gene lost 6 bases, with 7 bases spanning the gap.

This clonotype has a handful of counts. This rearrangement joins TRBV2 to TRBJ2-4; 9 bases align to TRBD1. The CDR3 covers 13 residues. Germline V gene data show CDR1 as SNHLY and CDR2 as FYNNEI. The V segment lost 10 bases and the J segment 4 bases; nucleotides outside the gene matches: 5. The CDR3, as DNA: TGTGCCATATCGGGACAGGGTAAAAACATTCAGTACTTC. The encoded protein is CAISGQGKNIQYF.

The rearrangement links TRBV20-1 to TRBJ2-7; D is possibly TRBD2 (6 bases). The CDR3 covers 14 residues. The V gene's germline CDR1 is DFQATT and CDR2 SNEGSKA (reference sequence). V lost 7 bases to trimming and J lost 1 base, with 17 bases between them. DNA for the CDR3: TGCAGTGTGCCCGACTACGCGGGATCCTACGAGCAGTACTTC. This encodes CSVPDYAGSYEQYF.

The chain combines TRBV6-5 with TRBJ2-5, with 11 bases that match TRBD2. The J call may be faulty, since TRBJ2-7 better matches the DNA end. This CDR3 spans 14 amino acids. The V gene's germline CDR1 is MNHEY and CDR2 SVGAGI. The CDR3 protein is CASSGASGRYEQYF. DNA of the CDR3: TGTGCCAGCAGCGGCGCTAGCGGGAGGTACGAGCAGTACTTC.

A few counts support this clonotype. The chain carries TRBV20-1 and TRBJ2-3; D possibly corresponds to TRBD2 (5 bases). Germline assignment: CDR1 DFQATT and CDR2 SNEGSKA (reference sequence). The CDR3 has 11 residues. Trimming removed 4 bases at V and 6 bases at J, with 8 bases between. The CDR3 DNA reads TGCAGTGCTACTAGCTTTGATACGCAGTATTTT. It codes for CSATSFDTQYF.

This chain connects TRBV28 to TRBJ1-1, with D hard to call. Germline CDR1 MDHEN, CDR2 SYDVKM. Trimming removed 5 bases from V and 1 base from J, with 11 bases in between. The CDR3 is made up of 14 amino acids. CDR3 sequence reads: CASSTARWNTEAFF. Written as DNA, the CDR3 is TGTGCCAGCAGTACGGCTCGCTGGAACACTGAAGCTTTCTTT.

Only a few counts were recorded for this clonotype. The chain couples TRBV2 to TRBJ2-2, with 10 positions matching TRBD1. The V and J ends lost 8 bases and 4 bases, in that order; junction bases with no gene match: 4. The CDR3 extends over 14 amino acids. Germline V gene lookup returns CDR1 SNHLY and CDR2 FYNNEI. The CDR3, as DNA: TGTGCCAGCCTCCGGGACAGGGGCACCGGGGAGCTGTTTTTT. Its translation: CASLRDRGTGELFF.

This rearrangement joins TRBV10-3 to TRBJ2-5, with 7 bases fitting TRBD1. The V segment lost 8 bases and the J segment 5 bases; nucleotides outside the gene matches: 8. Germline V lookup: CDR1 ENHRY, CDR2 SYGVKD. The CDR3 has 13 residues. Here the CDR3 DNA reads TGTGCCATCTCCCTCAGGGGGAGCGAGACCCAGTACTTC. Protein: CAISLRGSETQYF.

V usage is TRBV11-2 and J usage is TRBJ2-4; D not certain. The CDR3 has 13 residues. The V end was cut by 0 bases, the J end by 7 bases, with 7 bases between. Germline V gives CDR1 SGHAT, CDR2 FQNNGV. Here the CDR3 DNA reads TGTGCCAGCAGCTTAGAGGTGGGGAACATTCAGTACTTC. Its protein product is CASSLEVGNIQYF.

The chain carries TRBV6-6 and TRBJ1-6, with D possibly being TRBD1 (6 bases). V was trimmed by 6 bases and J by 10 bases, leaving 13 bases between them. Germline V gives CDR1 MNHNY, CDR2 SVGAGI (reference sequence). The CDR3 contains 13 residues. The CDR3 reads CASRVGGLSPLHF. CDR3 in DNA: TGTGCCAGCAGAGTGGGGGGGCTCTCACCCCTCCACTTT.

Details on this clonotype: One junction end disagrees with the germline gene, perhaps due to a read error. The gene calls are TRBV7-6 and TRBJ2-1; 7 nucleotides align to TRBD2. The CDR3 runs to 15 residues. The V gene's germline CDR1 is SGHVS and CDR2 FNYEAQ. The CDR3 protein is CASSPWTSAYNGQFF. For the CDR3, the DNA is TGTGCCAGCAGCCCCTGGACTAGTGCCTACAATGGGCAGTTCTTC.

V and J are TRBV20-1 and TRBJ2-3; no firm D call. The germline V gene has CDR1 DFQATT and CDR2 SNEGSKA (reference sequence). This CDR3 has 14 residues. The V and J ends lost 4 bases and 1 base respectively, with 12 bases between them. CDR3 sequence reads: CSAISRLGTDTQYF. The CDR3 bases are TGCAGTGCTATCTCCCGATTGGGCACAGATACGCAGTATTTT.

This clonotype was counted only a few times. The rearrangement links TRBV25-1 to TRBJ1-2, with a tentative D call TRBD1 (5 bases). The CDR3 contains 12 residues. Germline-derived CDR1 and CDR2 are MGHDK and SYGVNS. The germline V and J ends were trimmed by 6 bases and 4 bases, with 9 bases remaining between them. The CDR3 spells CASSGTSYGYTF. In DNA, the CDR3 is TGTGCCAGCAGCGGGACGTCCTATGGCTACACCTTC.

This rearrangement joins TRBV18 to TRBJ2-7; 8 bases align to TRBD1. With V trimmed by 1 base and J by 6 bases, 2 bases remained unmatched. CDR1 and CDR2 from the germline V gene are KGHSH and LQKENI. This CDR3 has 13 amino acids. In DNA, the CDR3 is TGTGCCAGCTCACCACAGGGGACAGGCGAGCAGTACTTC. It translates to CASSPQGTGEQYF.

V gene TRBV27 combines with J gene TRBJ2-7; tentatively, D is TRBD1 (5 bases). Germline V gene lookup returns CDR1 MNHEY and CDR2 SMNVEV (reference sequence). CDR3 length equals 15 residues. Trimming stripped 0 bases from V and 3 bases from J, with 12 bases between. The CDR3 loop reads CASSLSGQRNYEQYF. In DNA, the CDR3 is TGTGCCAGCAGTTTATCGGGGCAAAGGAACTACGAGCAGTACTTC.